This T cell receptor (beta chain) originates from a study of CD8 T cells in ankylosing spondylitis. TCRdb reprocessed the 5' RACE reads with MiXCR, giving one entry per CDR3 protein. Of approximately 180,000 distinct CDR3 sequences in the sample, 18% were seen once. The study, taken as a whole, reports: The disease-linked clones had a CD8+ phenotype and low blood frequencies. For ankylosing spondylitis blood, a TCR beta motif of about eight highly homologous variants appeared characteristic.

After removal of 4 bases from V and 5 bases from J, the junction contained 22 bases not matched to a gene. This CDR3 is 19 amino acids long. Concerning this clonotype: Antigen: not known.

J is TRBJ2-5 and V is TRBV5-3; 8 bases match TRBD2. TRBV5-3 is an ORF; its function is uncertain. The TCR sequence derives from a male donor between 10 and 30 years old with ankylosing spondylitis or in good health (not recorded which). Sequencing was carried out using blood, either unsorted or a sorted T cell fraction (not recorded which). CDR3 amino acids: CARSRSDPGPAGVWETQYF. The CDR3 coding sequence is TGTGCCAGAAGCCGCTCCGACCCCGGACCAGCGGGGGTATGGGAGACCCAGTACTTC.